Listed below are T cell receptor beta chains from one sample, sequenced in a study of cytomegalovirus exposure and HLA in healthy donors. Assay: immunoSEQ multiplex PCR; the TCRdb copy retains only in-frame clones and omits some. The sample yields about 190,000 clones, over 75% seen once. The specimen sequenced was PBMCs. Receptors originate from a man in his forties or fifties in good health and CMV-seropositive. Each CDR3 is given with its conserved first and last residue.

v_call	cdr3_aa
TRBV6-5	CASSLDGGYEQYF
TRBV7-9	CASSRGSPLHF
TRBV7-7	CASSSEFGQGTYTGELFF
TRBV7-2	CASSNLAGGGQFF
TRBV7-3	CASSPGITNEKLFF
TRBV6-5	CASSFTGTGDSPLHF
TRBV28	CASSLQGGNNEKLFF
TRBV11-1	CASSSGSLGSPLHF
TRBV5-4	CASSSLAGGPDTQYF
TRBV6-5	CASSQGRGYTF
TRBV7-9	CASSENRAWYGYTF
TRBV7-9	CASSGRTSGGIRSTQYF
TRBV4-1	CASSQDPVGYSNQPQHF
TRBV2	CASSGWTDGGYTF
TRBV5-1	CASSLDTGVGQPQHF
TRBV2	CASSEARAEQYF
TRBV9	CASSAGEETQYF
TRBV11-1	CASSPRRVLDTQYF
TRBV19	CASSIDRGPLFYGYTF
TRBV7-8	CASGQGTAGDSPLHF
TRBV9	CASSPRTGMNTEAFF
TRBV9	CASSVVGGNTEAFF
TRBV18	CASSPGGQYNEKLFF
TRBV5-1	CASSLAGLTSQRVTDTQYF
TRBV18	CASSPEPKVSGETQYF
TRBV15	CATSRISGGEDTQYF
TRBV7-2	CASSTSLAGMETQYF
TRBV6-6	CASSYSLGTEAFF
TRBV5-4	CASSSRVENTEAFF
TRBV5-6	CASSWDRSGNTIYF
TRBV11-1	CASSLGRGASYEQYF
TRBV9	CASSAFLNEKLFF
TRBV15	CATSRELAGGYNEQFF
TRBV6-5	CASSYSNGPGELFF
TRBV9	CASSARDSGGEQYF
TRBV5-6	CASSTGGGYEQYF
TRBV11-3	CASSPGNTGELFF
TRBV4-1	CASSQSDLTAPVVYEQYF
TRBV18	CASSPRQGTMETQYF
TRBV4-1	CASSQEGGKVDTQYF
TRBV5-1	CASSSTGTLQETQYF
TRBV27	CASSYSTGAGYTF
TRBV7-2	CASSPSSGEANEKLFF
TRBV11-2	CASSQMRNTEAFF
TRBV30	CAWSMGANQPQHF
TRBV10-2	CASSIRVHYEQYF
TRBV30	CAWSGRGKPYNEQFF
TRBV19	CASMNRDLDTQYF
TRBV5-6	CASRHEQVSPLHF
TRBV13	CASSFTGEDTEAFF
TRBV19	CASSIGGTRAEAFF